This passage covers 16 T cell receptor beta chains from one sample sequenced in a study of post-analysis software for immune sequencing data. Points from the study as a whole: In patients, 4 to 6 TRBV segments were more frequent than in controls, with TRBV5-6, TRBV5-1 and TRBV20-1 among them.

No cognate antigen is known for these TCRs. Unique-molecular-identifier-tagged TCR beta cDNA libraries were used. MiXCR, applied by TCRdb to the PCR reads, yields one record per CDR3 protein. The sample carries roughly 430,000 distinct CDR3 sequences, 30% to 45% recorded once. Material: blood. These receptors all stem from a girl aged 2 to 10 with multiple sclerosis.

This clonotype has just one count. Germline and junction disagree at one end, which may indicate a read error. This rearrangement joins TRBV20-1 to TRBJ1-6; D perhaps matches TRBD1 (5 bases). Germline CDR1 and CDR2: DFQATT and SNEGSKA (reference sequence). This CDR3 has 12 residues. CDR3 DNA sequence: TGCAGTGCTCCGGGGCCCAGGACACCCCCCCACTTT. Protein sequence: CSAPGPRTPPHF.

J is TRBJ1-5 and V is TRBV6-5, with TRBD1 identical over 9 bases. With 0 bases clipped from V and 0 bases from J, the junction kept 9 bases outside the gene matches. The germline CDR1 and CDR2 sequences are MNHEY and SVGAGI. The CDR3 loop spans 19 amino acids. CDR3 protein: CASSYSNRGPRYSNQPQHF. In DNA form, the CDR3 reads TGTGCCAGCAGTTACTCAAACAGGGGGCCTAGATATAGCAATCAGCCCCAGCATTTT.

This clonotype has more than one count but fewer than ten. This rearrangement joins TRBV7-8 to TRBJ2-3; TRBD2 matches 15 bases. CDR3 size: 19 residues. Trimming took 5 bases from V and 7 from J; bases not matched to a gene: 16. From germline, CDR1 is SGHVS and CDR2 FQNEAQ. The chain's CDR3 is CASSMYPGLAGGFPNTQYF. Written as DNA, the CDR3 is TGTGCCAGCAGCATGTATCCGGGACTAGCGGGAGGATTTCCTAATACGCAGTATTTT.

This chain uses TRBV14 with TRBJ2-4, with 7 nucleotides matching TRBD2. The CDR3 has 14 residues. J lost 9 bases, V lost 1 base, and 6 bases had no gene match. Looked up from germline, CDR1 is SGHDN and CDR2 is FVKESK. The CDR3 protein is CASSQAGTNGIQYF. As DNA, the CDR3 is TGTGCCAGCAGCCAAGCCGGGACTAACGGCATTCAGTACTTC.

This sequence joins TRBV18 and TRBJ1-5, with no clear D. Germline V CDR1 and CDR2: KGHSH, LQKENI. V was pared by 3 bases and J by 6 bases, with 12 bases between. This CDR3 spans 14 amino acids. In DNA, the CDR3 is TGTGCCAGCTCACCCTTGACTGGAGTTCAGCCCCAGCATTTT. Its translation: CASSPLTGVQPQHF.

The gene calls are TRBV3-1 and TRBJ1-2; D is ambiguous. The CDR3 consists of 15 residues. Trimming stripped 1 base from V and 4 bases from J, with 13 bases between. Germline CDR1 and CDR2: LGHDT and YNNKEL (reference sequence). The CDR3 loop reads CASSQVLGAPYGYTF. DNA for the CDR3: TGTGCCAGCAGCCAAGTTTTGGGAGCCCCCTATGGCTACACCTTC.

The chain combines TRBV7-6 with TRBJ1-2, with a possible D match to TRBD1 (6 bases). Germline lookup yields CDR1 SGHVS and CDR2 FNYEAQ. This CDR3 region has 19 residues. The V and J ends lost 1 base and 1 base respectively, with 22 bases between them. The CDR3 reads CASSLVPPQTGSLNYGYTF. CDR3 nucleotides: TGTGCCAGCAGCTTAGTCCCCCCCCAGACAGGTAGCCTTAACTATGGCTACACCTTC.

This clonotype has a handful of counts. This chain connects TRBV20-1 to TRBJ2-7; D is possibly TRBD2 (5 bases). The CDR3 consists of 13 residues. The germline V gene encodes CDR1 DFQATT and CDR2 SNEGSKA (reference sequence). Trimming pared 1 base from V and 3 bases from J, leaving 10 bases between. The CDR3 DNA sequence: TGCAGTGCTAGAGTCCCCGGGGTCTACGAGCAGTACTTC. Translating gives CSARVPGVYEQYF.

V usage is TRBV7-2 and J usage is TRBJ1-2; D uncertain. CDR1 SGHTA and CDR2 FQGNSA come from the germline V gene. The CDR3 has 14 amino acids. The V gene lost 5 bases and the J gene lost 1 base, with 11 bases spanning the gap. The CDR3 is CASSEHRNNYGYTF. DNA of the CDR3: TGTGCCAGCAGCGAACACCGAAATAACTATGGCTACACCTTC.

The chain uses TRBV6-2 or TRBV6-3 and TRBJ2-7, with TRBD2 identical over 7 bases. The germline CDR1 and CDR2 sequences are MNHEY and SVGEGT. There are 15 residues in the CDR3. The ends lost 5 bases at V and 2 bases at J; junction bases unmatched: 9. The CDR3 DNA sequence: TGTGCCAGCAGTCCCCGGGGAGGGATTACCTACGAGCAGTACTTC. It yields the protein CASSPRGGITYEQYF.

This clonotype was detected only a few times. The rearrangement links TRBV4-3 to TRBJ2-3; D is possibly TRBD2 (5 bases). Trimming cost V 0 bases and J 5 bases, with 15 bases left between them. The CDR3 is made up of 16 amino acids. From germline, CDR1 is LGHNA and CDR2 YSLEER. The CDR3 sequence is CASSQDRRGSGDTQYF. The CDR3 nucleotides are TGCGCCAGCAGCCAAGATAGACGGGGAAGTGGAGATACGCAGTATTTT.

CDR3 sequence: CASSLTPRDKGAYNEQFF. CDR3 nucleotide sequence: TGCGCCAGCAGCTTGACTCCACGGGACAAGGGGGCCTACAATGAGCAGTTCTTC. The chain couples TRBV5-1 to TRBJ2-1, with a tentative D call TRBD1 (6 bases). Trimming removed 1 base from V and 2 bases from J, with 19 bases in between. The CDR3 length is 18 residues. Germline V CDR1 and CDR2: SGHRS, YFSETQ.

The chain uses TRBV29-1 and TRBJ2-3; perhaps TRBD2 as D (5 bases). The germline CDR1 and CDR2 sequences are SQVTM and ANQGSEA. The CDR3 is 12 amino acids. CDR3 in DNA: TGCAGTAACACGGGGAACACAGATACGCAGTATTTT. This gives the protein CSNTGNTDTQYF.

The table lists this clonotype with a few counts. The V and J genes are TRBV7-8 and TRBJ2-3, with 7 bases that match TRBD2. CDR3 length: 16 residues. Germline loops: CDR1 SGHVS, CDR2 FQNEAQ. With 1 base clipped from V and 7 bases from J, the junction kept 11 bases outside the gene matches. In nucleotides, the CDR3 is TGTGCCAGCAGCTTAGGGACACTAGCGCCTGGGAATACGCAGTATTTT. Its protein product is CASSLGTLAPGNTQYF. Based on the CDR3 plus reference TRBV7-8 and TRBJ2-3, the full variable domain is GAGVSQSPRYKVAKRGQDVALRCDPISGHVSLFWYQQALGQGPEFLTYFQNEAQLDKSGLPSDRFFAERPEGSVSTLKIQRTQQEDSAVYLCASSLGTLAPGNTQYFGPGTRLTVL.

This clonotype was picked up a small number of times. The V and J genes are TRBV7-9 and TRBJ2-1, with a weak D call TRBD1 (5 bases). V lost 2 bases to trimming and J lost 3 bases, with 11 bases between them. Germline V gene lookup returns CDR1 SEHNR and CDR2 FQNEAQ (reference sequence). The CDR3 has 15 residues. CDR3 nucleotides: TGTGCCAGCAGCTTACAGGGTAGTATCTACAATGAGCAGTTCTTC. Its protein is CASSLQGSIYNEQFF.

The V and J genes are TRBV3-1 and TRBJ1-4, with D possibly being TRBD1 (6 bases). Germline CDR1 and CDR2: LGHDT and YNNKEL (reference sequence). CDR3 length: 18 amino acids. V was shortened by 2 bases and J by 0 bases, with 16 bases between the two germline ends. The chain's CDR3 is CASSQYRGTSTTNEKLFF. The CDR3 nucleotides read TGTGCCAGCAGCCAATATCGAGGGACAAGTACAACTAATGAAAAACTGTTTTTT.